Sequencing of this TCR beta chain was carried out in a study of PD-1 blockade in classical Hodgkin lymphoma. The CDR3 consists of 16 residues. CDR1 SGHVS and CDR2 FNYEAQ come from the germline V gene. The trim removed 5 bases at V and 2 bases at J, leaving 4 bases unmatched. Each of the patients experienced relapse following autologous stem cell transplantation, and their brentuximab vedotin exposure differed. Clones were sequenced by immunoSEQ multiplex PCR, and TCRdb holds only the in-frame ones, with some missing. This sample carries tens of thousands of clones, about three quarters of them seen once, and the ten largest clones take 13%.

Specimen: peripheral blood mononuclear cells (PBMCs), collected at baseline. The TCR sequence derives from a human donor with classical Hodgkin lymphoma. This chain connects TRBV7-6 to TRBJ2-7, with 15 bases matching TRBD2. The CDR3 loop is CASSPRTSGGAYEQYF. The CDR3 DNA follows: TGTGCCAGCAGCCCCCGGACTAGCGGGGGGGCCTACGAGCAGTACTTC.